These T cell receptor beta chains were read from a single sample in a study of T-cell memory formation after mild COVID-19. MiXCR, run by TCRdb on the 5' RACE reads, gives a single entry per CDR3 protein. The sample holds 190,000 or so distinct CDR3 sequences, about 10% seen once. The sequenced sample was PBMCs or a T cell subset sorted from them (not recorded which). These receptors originate from a man between 18 and 35 years old who had mild COVID-19 (a few samples of this study predate the infection). Cell type and time point are not known. CDR3s include the opening cysteine and the closing phenylalanine or tryptophan. A D gene is named only where the DNA matches it firmly. Only part of the rows carry a size: once, few, many, or a class if the clone is expanded.

j_gene: TRBJ2-3
d_gene: TRBD2
len: 15
v_gene: TRBV24-1
abundance: few
CDR3nt: TGTGCCACCAGTACTAGCGGGGTTTATACAGATACGCAGTATTTT
CDR3aa: CATSTSGVYTDTQYF

j_gene: TRBJ2-3
d_gene: TRBD2
len: 15
v_gene: TRBV5-6
abundance: few
CDR3nt: TGTGCCAGCAGCGAAGCGGGATATGGGACAGATACGCAGTATTTT
CDR3aa: CASSEAGYGTDTQYF

j_gene: TRBJ1-1
d_gene: TRBD1
len: 11
v_gene: TRBV5-1
abundance: few
CDR3nt: TGCGCCAGCAGCTCACAGGGGCAAGCTTTCTTT
CDR3aa: CASSSQGQAFF

j_gene: TRBJ2-3
d_gene: .
len: 14
v_gene: TRBV18
abundance: .
CDR3nt: TGTGCCAGCTCACCACCTGGGGGTACAGATACGCAGTATTTT
CDR3aa: CASSPPGGTDTQYF

j_gene: TRBJ2-1
d_gene: .
len: 15
v_gene: TRBV12-3/TRBV12-4
abundance: .
CDR3nt: TGTGCCAGCAGTCCCACCGGGACTCCCCTCAATGAGCAGTTCTTC
CDR3aa: CASSPTGTPLNEQFF

j_gene: TRBJ2-3
d_gene: TRBD2
len: 16
v_gene: TRBV5-1
abundance: .
CDR3nt: TGCGCCAGCAGCCAATCGACTAGCGGGATAACAGATACGCAGTATTTT
CDR3aa: CASSQSTSGITDTQYF

j_gene: TRBJ2-2
d_gene: .
len: 15
v_gene: TRBV20-1
abundance: .
CDR3nt: TGCAGTGCTAGAGTTGGGCCAGCAAACACCGGGGAGCTGTTTTTT
CDR3aa: CSARVGPANTGELFF

j_gene: TRBJ2-3
d_gene: .
len: 14
v_gene: TRBV18
abundance: few
CDR3nt: TGTGCCAGCTCACCGGACCTTAGCACAGATACGCAGTATTTT
CDR3aa: CASSPDLSTDTQYF

j_gene: TRBJ2-3
d_gene: TRBD2
len: 14
v_gene: TRBV20-1
abundance: few
CDR3nt: TGCAGTGCATACTCTAGCGGGGGAACAGATACGCAGTATTTT
CDR3aa: CSAYSSGGTDTQYF

j_gene: TRBJ2-2
d_gene: .
len: 15
v_gene: TRBV20-1
abundance: few
CDR3nt: TGCAGTGCTAGCAGGGGCCCCGGGGACACCGGGGAGCTGTTTTTT
CDR3aa: CSASRGPGDTGELFF

j_gene: TRBJ2-6
d_gene: .
len: 13
v_gene: TRBV28
abundance: .
CDR3nt: TGTGCCACGACTAGTGCTGGGGCCAACGTCCTGACTTTC
CDR3aa: CATTSAGANVLTF

j_gene: TRBJ1-2
d_gene: .
len: 13
v_gene: TRBV7-2
abundance: many
CDR3nt: TGTGCCAGCAGCTTAGGGTTGGACTATGGCTACACCTTC
CDR3aa: CASSLGLDYGYTF

j_gene: TRBJ1-2
d_gene: TRBD1
len: 14
v_gene: TRBV5-1
abundance: .
CDR3nt: TGCGCCAGCACCCCGGGACAGGGGCGTCGTGGCTACACCTTC
CDR3aa: CASTPGQGRRGYTF

j_gene: TRBJ1-2
d_gene: TRBD1
len: 17
v_gene: TRBV5-1
abundance: .
CDR3nt: TGCGCCAGCAGCTCAGCTGGGACAGGGGTTTTCAAGAGTGGCTACACCTTC
CDR3aa: CASSSAGTGVFKSGYTF

j_gene: TRBJ1-1
d_gene: TRBD1
len: 14
v_gene: TRBV20-1
abundance: .
CDR3nt: TGCAGTGCTACCATCAGGGGGCCCAACACTGAAGCTTTCTTT
CDR3aa: CSATIRGPNTEAFF

j_gene: TRBJ2-3
d_gene: .
len: 14
v_gene: TRBV4-3
abundance: .
CDR3nt: TGCGCCAGCAGCCAGGGAAGTGTGGCGGATACGCAGTATTTT
CDR3aa: CASSQGSVADTQYF

j_gene: TRBJ2-1
d_gene: TRBD2
len: 17
v_gene: TRBV12-3/TRBV12-4
abundance: .
CDR3nt: TGTGCCAGCAGCAAGAGCTTAGCGGGGCCACACGAGGGTGAGCAGTTCTTC
CDR3aa: CASSKSLAGPHEGEQFF

j_gene: TRBJ2-2
d_gene: .
len: 17
v_gene: TRBV7-8
abundance: .
CDR3nt: TGTGCCAGCAGCCCCCGCGAGCTAGGGACGAACACCGGGGAGCTGTTTTTT
CDR3aa: CASSPRELGTNTGELFF

j_gene: TRBJ2-5
d_gene: .
len: 12
v_gene: TRBV7-2
abundance: many
CDR3nt: TGTGCCAGCAGCCTGGTGGGGGAGACCCAGTACTTC
CDR3aa: CASSLVGETQYF

j_gene: TRBJ2-3
d_gene: TRBD1
len: 18
v_gene: TRBV12-3/TRBV12-4
abundance: few
CDR3nt: TGTGCCAGCAGTCGCGGGCTGACAGGGGGCTCCTCCACAGATACGCAGTATTTT
CDR3aa: CASSRGLTGGSSTDTQYF

j_gene: TRBJ1-6
d_gene: .
len: 13
v_gene: TRBV20-1
abundance: .
CDR3nt: TGCAGTGCCACCCAGAGATATAATTCACCCCTCCACTTT
CDR3aa: CSATQRYNSPLHF

j_gene: TRBJ1-2
d_gene: .
len: 14
v_gene: TRBV7-9
abundance: few
CDR3nt: TGTGCCAGCAGCTTTGATCCGAAGGGAACCTACTACACCTTC
CDR3aa: CASSFDPKGTYYTF

j_gene: TRBJ2-7
d_gene: TRBD1
len: 13
v_gene: TRBV20-1
abundance: few
CDR3nt: TGCAGTGCTGAGAAACAGGGGTCCTACGAGCAGTACTTC
CDR3aa: CSAEKQGSYEQYF

j_gene: TRBJ2-3
d_gene: TRBD1
len: 17
v_gene: TRBV24-1
abundance: .
CDR3nt: TGTGCCACCAGCATGTCGGGACAGGGACACAGCACAGATACGCAGTATTTT
CDR3aa: CATSMSGQGHSTDTQYF

j_gene: TRBJ1-6
d_gene: TRBD1
len: 14
v_gene: TRBV7-9
abundance: few
CDR3nt: TGTGCCAGCAGCACCGGACAGGGAAGTTCACCCCTCCACTTT
CDR3aa: CASSTGQGSSPLHF

j_gene: TRBJ2-5
d_gene: .
len: 14
v_gene: TRBV7-2
abundance: .
CDR3nt: TGTGCCAGCAGCACCGGGCGGGGCCAAGAGACCCAGTACTTC
CDR3aa: CASSTGRGQETQYF

j_gene: TRBJ2-1
d_gene: .
len: 14
v_gene: TRBV25-1
abundance: few
CDR3nt: TGTGCCACCAAACTAAGCGGATCCTACAATGAGCAGTTCTTC
CDR3aa: CATKLSGSYNEQFF

j_gene: TRBJ2-4
d_gene: .
len: 14
v_gene: TRBV7-2
abundance: many
CDR3nt: TGTGCCAGCAGCTTAGGAAGGGCCCAAAACATTCAGTACTTC
CDR3aa: CASSLGRAQNIQYF

j_gene: TRBJ2-3
d_gene: TRBD2
len: 15
v_gene: TRBV4-3
abundance: few
CDR3nt: TGCGCCAGCAGCGTCCTAGCGGGGAGCACAGATACGCAGTATTTT
CDR3aa: CASSVLAGSTDTQYF

j_gene: TRBJ2-1
d_gene: TRBD2
len: 13
v_gene: TRBV6-2/TRBV6-3
abundance: few
CDR3nt: TGTGCCAGCAGACTAGCGGGGGGCAGTGAGCAGTTCTTC
CDR3aa: CASRLAGGSEQFF

j_gene: TRBJ1-1
d_gene: TRBD1
len: 14
v_gene: TRBV6-6
abundance: many
CDR3nt: TGTGCCAGCAGTTTCCCCACAGGGGGCACTGAAGCTTTCTTT
CDR3aa: CASSFPTGGTEAFF

j_gene: TRBJ1-1
d_gene: .
len: 14
v_gene: TRBV6-2/TRBV6-3
abundance: few
CDR3nt: TGTGCCAGCACCCAGACAGCGTTCCGCACTGAAGCTTTCTTT
CDR3aa: CASTQTAFRTEAFF

j_gene: TRBJ2-3
d_gene: TRBD1
len: 14
v_gene: TRBV2
abundance: many
CDR3nt: TGTGCCAGCAGTGAAGCAGGACAGGGGGCCGAGGAGTATTTT
CDR3aa: CASSEAGQGAEEYF

j_gene: TRBJ2-2
d_gene: .
len: 15
v_gene: TRBV6-2/TRBV6-3
abundance: .
CDR3nt: TGTGCCAGCAGTTCCCGAAGGGACGTCACCGGGGAGCTGTTTTTT
CDR3aa: CASSSRRDVTGELFF

j_gene: TRBJ2-5
d_gene: TRBD1
len: 17
v_gene: TRBV28
abundance: .
CDR3nt: TGTGCCAGCAGTGGATTCGACAGGGGCGAGTACCAAGAGACCCAGTACTTC
CDR3aa: CASSGFDRGEYQETQYF

j_gene: TRBJ2-1
d_gene: .
len: 14
v_gene: TRBV6-5
abundance: .
CDR3nt: TGTGCCAGCAGTTACTCGACGGGGGAGGATGAGCAGTTCTTC
CDR3aa: CASSYSTGEDEQFF

j_gene: TRBJ2-3
d_gene: .
len: 14
v_gene: TRBV7-2
abundance: many
CDR3nt: TGTGCCAGCAGCTTAGGTGCGAGCGCGGATACGCAGTATTTT
CDR3aa: CASSLGASADTQYF

j_gene: TRBJ1-6
d_gene: .
len: 16
v_gene: TRBV20-1
abundance: few
CDR3nt: TGCAGTGCTAGGAATTGGGTTAGGGGCCAGAATTCACCCCTCCACTTT
CDR3aa: CSARNWVRGQNSPLHF

j_gene: TRBJ2-5
d_gene: TRBD2
len: 16
v_gene: TRBV7-2
abundance: many
CDR3nt: TGTGCCAGCAGCTTCGTAAGACTAGCGGGTCAAGAGACCCAGTACTTC
CDR3aa: CASSFVRLAGQETQYF

j_gene: TRBJ2-2
d_gene: .
len: 14
v_gene: TRBV5-1
abundance: .
CDR3nt: TGCGCCAGCAGCGACGCGCTAGGGTCCGGGGAGCTGTTTTTT
CDR3aa: CASSDALGSGELFF

j_gene: TRBJ2-2
d_gene: TRBD2
len: 18
v_gene: TRBV7-2
abundance: many
CDR3nt: TGTGCCAGCAGCTTAGCCCTAACTAGCGGGGGGGCCACCGGGGAGCTGTTTTTT
CDR3aa: CASSLALTSGGATGELFF

j_gene: TRBJ2-2
d_gene: .
len: 15
v_gene: TRBV5-5
abundance: .
CDR3nt: TGTGCCAGCGTTTCTCTGCCAGGGTTGGTCGGGGAGCTGTTTTTT
CDR3aa: CASVSLPGLVGELFF

j_gene: TRBJ2-3
d_gene: TRBD2
len: 15
v_gene: TRBV5-1
abundance: .
CDR3nt: TGCGCCAGCAGCTTGAGACTAGCGGGGGCGGATACGCAGTATTTT
CDR3aa: CASSLRLAGADTQYF

j_gene: TRBJ2-1
d_gene: TRBD1
len: 16
v_gene: TRBV24-1
abundance: few
CDR3nt: TGTGCCACCAGTGACCTCTCGACAGGGGCTAGCAATGAGCAGTTCTTC
CDR3aa: CATSDLSTGASNEQFF

j_gene: TRBJ2-5
d_gene: .
len: 13
v_gene: TRBV29-1
abundance: .
CDR3nt: TGCAGCGTAGGAAGGGGGACGGGAGAGACCCAGTACTTC
CDR3aa: CSVGRGTGETQYF

j_gene: TRBJ1-2
d_gene: .
len: 16
v_gene: TRBV21-1
abundance: few
CDR3nt: TGTGCCAGCAGCAAAGTGGGGCCGGACAGGGGACGTGGCTACACCTTC
CDR3aa: CASSKVGPDRGRGYTF

j_gene: TRBJ2-5
d_gene: .
len: 16
v_gene: TRBV4-3
abundance: .
CDR3nt: TGCGCCAGCAGCCAAGGGCGAGGGGGGGTACAAGAGACCCAGTACTTC
CDR3aa: CASSQGRGGVQETQYF

j_gene: TRBJ2-5
d_gene: .
len: 13
v_gene: TRBV7-9
abundance: .
CDR3nt: TGTGCCAGCAGCTTATTAGGGAGAGAGACCCAGTACTTC
CDR3aa: CASSLLGRETQYF

j_gene: TRBJ1-4
d_gene: .
len: 16
v_gene: TRBV5-6
abundance: few
CDR3nt: TGTGCCAGCAGTTGGGGCGGGGGTTCCGCGGATGAAAAACTGTTTTTT
CDR3aa: CASSWGGGSADEKLFF

j_gene: TRBJ2-3
d_gene: TRBD1
len: 16
v_gene: TRBV5-1
abundance: few
CDR3nt: TGCGCCAGCAGCTTGCAGGGGACAGTTGGCACAGATACGCAGTATTTT
CDR3aa: CASSLQGTVGTDTQYF

j_gene: TRBJ1-2
d_gene: .
len: 15
v_gene: TRBV4-3
abundance: once
CDR3nt: TGCGCCAGCAGCCCCCGGGACACATCGCACTATGGCTACACCTTC
CDR3aa: CASSPRDTSHYGYTF

j_gene: TRBJ1-5
d_gene: TRBD1
len: 16
v_gene: TRBV7-6
abundance: .
CDR3nt: TGTGCCAGCAGCCCAGACGACAGGGGGGGGAATCAGCCCCAGCATTTT
CDR3aa: CASSPDDRGGNQPQHF

j_gene: TRBJ1-5
d_gene: TRBD1
len: 15
v_gene: TRBV11-2
abundance: .
CDR3nt: TGTGCCAGCAGCTTAGCGGGACAGAGCAATCAGCCCCAGCATTTT
CDR3aa: CASSLAGQSNQPQHF

j_gene: TRBJ1-1
d_gene: .
len: 13
v_gene: TRBV3-1
abundance: many
CDR3nt: TGTGCCAGCACCTCTGTCCTAAACACTGAAGCTTTCTTT
CDR3aa: CASTSVLNTEAFF